Listed below are T cell receptor beta chains from one sample, sequenced in a study of control samples from healthy donors and cancer patients. Produced via immunoSEQ multiplex PCR; TCRdb's table is partial and in-frame only. The profile shows approximately 120,000 clones, 90% of them singletons. Sequencing was carried out using blood. The origin of the receptors is a human donor in good health. The donor label of this sample is uncertain. CDR3s include the opening cysteine and the closing phenylalanine or tryptophan. A D gene is named only where the DNA matches it firmly. Clone size is not always given. Where it is, it says once, few, many or a class for expanded clones.

cdr3_aa: CAWSPTGGGELFF; cdr3_nt: TGTGCCTGGAGCCCGACGGGGGGCGGGGAGCTGTTTTTT; d_call: TRBD2; v_call: TRBV30; j_call: TRBJ2-2; clone_size: .
cdr3_aa: CASSPGTTNTGELFF; cdr3_nt: TGTGCCAGCTCACCCGGGACAACTAACACCGGGGAGCTGTTTTTT; d_call: .; v_call: TRBV18; j_call: TRBJ2-2; clone_size: .
cdr3_aa: CASSLGSQGYQPQHF; cdr3_nt: TGTGCCAGCAGTTTGGGTTCACAGGGGTATCAGCCCCAGCATTTT; d_call: TRBD1; v_call: TRBV28; j_call: TRBJ1-5; clone_size: .
cdr3_aa: CASTWGVNTGELFF; cdr3_nt: TGTGCCAGCACCTGGGGAGTAAACACCGGGGAGCTGTTTTTT; d_call: .; v_call: TRBV6-5; j_call: TRBJ2-2; clone_size: .
cdr3_aa: CASSQDGRDRSSYEQYF; cdr3_nt: TGTGCCAGCAGCCAAGACGGCCGGGACAGGAGCTCCTACGAGCAGTACTTC; d_call: TRBD1; v_call: TRBV3-1/TRBV3-2; j_call: TRBJ2-7; clone_size: .
cdr3_aa: CSAPWGNEQFF; cdr3_nt: TGCAGTGCCCCCTGGGGCAATGAGCAGTTCTTC; d_call: .; v_call: TRBV20-1; j_call: TRBJ2-1; clone_size: .
cdr3_aa: CASSTTGGWETQYF; cdr3_nt: TGTGCCAGCAGTACCACAGGGGGGTGGGAGACCCAGTACTTC; d_call: TRBD1; v_call: TRBV6-5; j_call: TRBJ2-5; clone_size: .
cdr3_aa: CASSSTGNYGYTF; cdr3_nt: TGTGCCAGCAGCTCGACAGGGAACTATGGCTACACCTTC; d_call: TRBD1; v_call: TRBV5-6; j_call: TRBJ1-2; clone_size: .
cdr3_aa: CASSLGNEAFF; cdr3_nt: TGCGCCAGCAGTCTTGGCAATGAAGCTTTCTTT; d_call: .; v_call: TRBV5-1; j_call: TRBJ1-1; clone_size: .
cdr3_aa: CASNQDRGRSYNEQFF; cdr3_nt: TGTGCCAGCAACCAGGACAGGGGAAGGTCCTACAATGAGCAGTTCTTC; d_call: TRBD1; v_call: TRBV7-9; j_call: TRBJ2-1; clone_size: .
cdr3_aa: CASSPWDTQETQYF; cdr3_nt: TGTGCCAGCAGCCCCTGGGACACCCAAGAGACCCAGTACTTC; d_call: .; v_call: TRBV5-4; j_call: TRBJ2-5; clone_size: .
cdr3_aa: CASSRSYEQYF; cdr3_nt: TGTGCCAGCTCGAGGTCCTACGAGCAGTACTTC; d_call: .; v_call: TRBV28; j_call: TRBJ2-7; clone_size: .
cdr3_aa: CASSFRSAYEQYF; cdr3_nt: TGTGCCAGCAGTTTTAGGTCAGCCTACGAGCAGTACTTC; d_call: .; v_call: TRBV27; j_call: TRBJ2-7; clone_size: .
cdr3_aa: CASSVSPETYGYTF; cdr3_nt: TGTGCCAGCAGCGTATCCCCAGAAACCTATGGCTACACCTTC; d_call: .; v_call: TRBV9; j_call: TRBJ1-2; clone_size: .
cdr3_aa: CASSQGTGSNQPQHF; cdr3_nt: TGTGCCAGCAGCCAAGGAACGGGCAGCAATCAGCCCCAGCATTTT; d_call: .; v_call: TRBV3-1/TRBV3-2; j_call: TRBJ1-5; clone_size: .
cdr3_aa: CASSLPGQAGYTF; cdr3_nt: TGTGCCAGCAGCTTACCGGGACAAGCTGGCTACACCTTC; d_call: .; v_call: TRBV7-9; j_call: TRBJ1-2; clone_size: .
cdr3_aa: CASSQHLRQQGPTADTQYF; cdr3_nt: TGTGCCAGCAGCCAACACCTTCGACAGCAGGGTCCGACCGCAGATACGCAGTATTTT; d_call: .; v_call: TRBV11-3; j_call: TRBJ2-3; clone_size: once
cdr3_aa: CASSRTSGLTDTQYF; cdr3_nt: TGTGCCAGCAGCCGGACTAGCGGGCTCACAGATACGCAGTATTTT; d_call: TRBD2; v_call: TRBV3-1/TRBV3-2; j_call: TRBJ2-3; clone_size: .
cdr3_aa: CASSLVDSPLHF; cdr3_nt: TGCGCCAGCAGCTTGGTTGATTCACCCCTCCACTTT; d_call: .; v_call: TRBV5-1; j_call: TRBJ1-6; clone_size: .
cdr3_aa: CASSETWTGDGGYTF; cdr3_nt: TGTGCCAGCAGTGAAACCTGGACAGGGGATGGTGGCTACACCTTC; d_call: TRBD1; v_call: TRBV6-1; j_call: TRBJ1-2; clone_size: .
cdr3_aa: CASINPAGVSTEAFF; cdr3_nt: TGTGCCAGTATAAACCCTGCGGGGGTTAGCACTGAAGCTTTCTTT; d_call: .; v_call: TRBV19; j_call: TRBJ1-1; clone_size: .
cdr3_aa: CATSDTREGNTIYF; cdr3_nt: TGTGCCACCAGTGATACCAGGGAGGGAAACACCATATATTTT; d_call: .; v_call: TRBV24-1; j_call: TRBJ1-3; clone_size: .
cdr3_aa: CASTSEGARKKTQYF; cdr3_nt: TGTGCCAGCACCTCTGAGGGGGCGCGGAAGAAGACCCAGTACTTC; d_call: TRBD1; v_call: TRBV28; j_call: TRBJ2-5; clone_size: .
cdr3_aa: CASATPLSGNTIYF; cdr3_nt: TGTGCCAGCGCGACACCGCTTTCGGGAAACACCATATATTTT; d_call: .; v_call: TRBV28; j_call: TRBJ1-3; clone_size: .
cdr3_aa: CASSLSQQADTQYF; cdr3_nt: TGCGCCAGCAGCTTGTCTCAACAGGCCGATACGCAGTATTTT; d_call: .; v_call: TRBV5-1; j_call: TRBJ2-3; clone_size: .
cdr3_aa: CASSLQGNQPQHF; cdr3_nt: TGCGCCAGCAGCTTGCAGGGGAATCAGCCCCAGCATTTT; d_call: .; v_call: TRBV5-1; j_call: TRBJ1-5; clone_size: .
cdr3_aa: CASSNAGGENNEQFF; cdr3_nt: TGTGCCAGCAGCAACGCAGGGGGGGAAAACAATGAGCAGTTCTTC; d_call: .; v_call: TRBV28; j_call: TRBJ2-1; clone_size: .
cdr3_aa: CASSLATSGGRIPGELFF; cdr3_nt: TGTGCCAGCAGCTTAGCGACTAGCGGGGGTCGAATCCCCGGAGAGCTGTTTTTT; d_call: TRBD2; v_call: TRBV7-9; j_call: TRBJ2-2; clone_size: .
cdr3_aa: CASSEAPGRALQTSRQPQHF; cdr3_nt: TGTGCCAGCAGTGAAGCCCCGGGTAGAGCTTTACAGACTAGCCGTCAGCCCCAGCATTTT; d_call: .; v_call: TRBV6-1; j_call: TRBJ1-5; clone_size: .
cdr3_aa: CASSSEPRETQYF; cdr3_nt: TGCGCCAGCAGTTCTGAGCCGAGGGAGACCCAGTACTTC; d_call: .; v_call: TRBV10-1; j_call: TRBJ2-5; clone_size: once
cdr3_aa: CASRPRTSGVTDTQYF; cdr3_nt: TGTGCCAGCAGACCTAGGACTAGCGGGGTCACAGATACGCAGTATTTT; d_call: TRBD2; v_call: TRBV2; j_call: TRBJ2-3; clone_size: .
cdr3_aa: CASSREYEQFF; cdr3_nt: TGTGCCAGCTCACGTGAATATGAGCAGTTCTTC; d_call: .; v_call: TRBV18; j_call: TRBJ2-1; clone_size: .
cdr3_aa: CATSDGSYEQYF; cdr3_nt: TGTGCCACCAGTGACGGCTCCTACGAGCAGTACTTC; d_call: .; v_call: TRBV24-1; j_call: TRBJ2-7; clone_size: .
cdr3_aa: CASSQGVGASIGQYF; cdr3_nt: TGTGCCAGCAGCCAAGGGGTGGGGGCCTCCATCGGGCAGTACTTC; d_call: .; v_call: TRBV3-1/TRBV3-2; j_call: TRBJ2-7; clone_size: .
cdr3_aa: CATSSPPGQPSYEQYF; cdr3_nt: TGTGCCACCAGCAGCCCTCCGGGACAGCCCTCCTACGAGCAGTACTTC; d_call: TRBD1; v_call: TRBV15; j_call: TRBJ2-7; clone_size: .
cdr3_aa: CASRESGLLPSPLHF; cdr3_nt: TGCGCCAGCAGGGAATCAGGGTTGCTGCCTTCACCCCTCCACTTT; d_call: .; v_call: TRBV10-2; j_call: TRBJ1-6; clone_size: once
cdr3_aa: CASSSRDLYNEQFF; cdr3_nt: TGTGCCAGCAGCTCCCGAGATCTCTACAATGAGCAGTTCTTC; d_call: .; v_call: TRBV5-4; j_call: TRBJ2-1; clone_size: .
cdr3_aa: CATGGWERQETQYF; cdr3_nt: TGTGCTACCGGGGGATGGGAAAGACAAGAGACCCAGTACTTC; d_call: .; v_call: TRBV6-6; j_call: TRBJ2-5; clone_size: .
cdr3_aa: CASSLFTGTAFEQYF; cdr3_nt: TGTGCCAGCAGCTTATTTACCGGGACAGCCTTCGAGCAGTACTTC; d_call: TRBD1; v_call: TRBV11-3; j_call: TRBJ2-7; clone_size: .
cdr3_aa: CASTMKGGYGYTF; cdr3_nt: TGTGCCAGCACCATGAAAGGGGGCTATGGCTACACCTTC; d_call: .; v_call: TRBV5-4; j_call: TRBJ1-2; clone_size: few
cdr3_aa: CASSESRGTFGTQYF; cdr3_nt: TGCGCCAGCAGTGAGTCCAGGGGGACCTTCGGTACGCAGTATTTT; d_call: TRBD1; v_call: TRBV10-1; j_call: TRBJ2-3; clone_size: .
cdr3_aa: CASSPVTGTGLYEQYF; cdr3_nt: TGTGCCAGCAGTCCTGTCACTGGGACAGGGCTCTACGAGCAGTACTTC; d_call: TRBD1; v_call: TRBV27; j_call: TRBJ2-7; clone_size: once
cdr3_aa: CATCRKGRMETQYF; cdr3_nt: TGTGCCACCTGTAGGAAGGGGCGAATGGAGACCCAGTACTTC; d_call: .; v_call: TRBV10-3; j_call: TRBJ2-5; clone_size: .
cdr3_aa: CASSPPVRVGEKLFF; cdr3_nt: TGTGCCAGCAGTCCCCCGGTACGGGTGGGGGAAAAACTGTTTTTT; d_call: .; v_call: TRBV28; j_call: TRBJ1-4; clone_size: .
cdr3_aa: CATSDPGTGITGELFF; cdr3_nt: TGTGCCACCAGTGATCCGGGGACAGGGATCACCGGGGAGCTGTTTTTT; d_call: TRBD1; v_call: TRBV24-1; j_call: TRBJ2-2; clone_size: .
cdr3_aa: CASSVGGPEYNEQFF; cdr3_nt: TGTGCCAGCAGCGTAGGGGGGCCCGAATACAATGAGCAGTTCTTC; d_call: .; v_call: TRBV9; j_call: TRBJ2-1; clone_size: .
cdr3_aa: CASSQGTISYNEQFF; cdr3_nt: TGTGCCAGCAGCCAAGGGACGATTTCCTACAATGAGCAGTTCTTC; d_call: .; v_call: TRBV3-1/TRBV3-2; j_call: TRBJ2-1; clone_size: .
cdr3_aa: CASSFSGSHEQYF; cdr3_nt: TGTGCCAGCAGCTTCTCGGGGTCCCACGAGCAGTACTTC; d_call: .; v_call: TRBV5-8; j_call: TRBJ2-7; clone_size: .
cdr3_aa: CASSAVRGADTQYF; cdr3_nt: TGTGCCAGTAGTGCGGTCAGGGGTGCAGATACGCAGTATTTT; d_call: .; v_call: TRBV19; j_call: TRBJ2-3; clone_size: .
cdr3_aa: CATPTGNGYTF; cdr3_nt: TGTGCCACCCCGACAGGGAATGGCTACACCTTC; d_call: TRBD1; v_call: TRBV10-3; j_call: TRBJ1-2; clone_size: .
cdr3_aa: CASSPRTEQTGELFF; cdr3_nt: TGTGCCAGCTCACCAAGGACAGAGCAAACCGGGGAGCTGTTTTTT; d_call: .; v_call: TRBV18; j_call: TRBJ2-2; clone_size: once
cdr3_aa: CASSLARQGGLATDTQYF; cdr3_nt: TGTGCCAGCAGCTTGGCCCGGCAGGGGGGACTGGCCACAGATACGCAGTATTTT; d_call: .; v_call: TRBV5-4; j_call: TRBJ2-3; clone_size: few
cdr3_aa: CASGVGTAGDNEQFF; cdr3_nt: TGCGCCAGCGGCGTAGGGACGGCGGGAGACAATGAGCAGTTCTTC; d_call: TRBD2; v_call: TRBV5-1; j_call: TRBJ2-1; clone_size: .
cdr3_aa: CASSRRAGANVLTF; cdr3_nt: TGTGCCAGCAGCCGAAGAGCTGGGGCCAACGTCCTGACTTTC; d_call: .; v_call: TRBV28; j_call: TRBJ2-6; clone_size: .
cdr3_aa: CASSVTSGGEETQYF; cdr3_nt: TGTGCCAGCAGTGTTACTAGCGGGGGGGAAGAGACCCAGTACTTC; d_call: TRBD2; v_call: TRBV2; j_call: TRBJ2-5; clone_size: once
cdr3_aa: CATSDKQARGQPQHF; cdr3_nt: TGTGCCACCAGTGATAAACAGGCGAGAGGGCAGCCCCAGCATTTT; d_call: .; v_call: TRBV24-1; j_call: TRBJ1-5; clone_size: .
cdr3_aa: CASSPFIGTLGDSPLHF; cdr3_nt: TGTGCCAGCAGCCCCTTTATTGGGACCTTAGGGGATTCACCCCTCCACTTT; d_call: .; v_call: TRBV27; j_call: TRBJ1-6; clone_size: .
cdr3_aa: CASSIPGSYEQYF; cdr3_nt: TGTGCCAGCAGCATTCCGGGCTCCTACGAGCAGTACTTC; d_call: .; v_call: TRBV6-5; j_call: TRBJ2-7; clone_size: .
cdr3_aa: CAWGLGGSEQFF; cdr3_nt: TGTGCCTGGGGGCTTGGGGGGTCGGAGCAGTTCTTC; d_call: .; v_call: TRBV30; j_call: TRBJ2-1; clone_size: .